The 16 T cell receptor beta chains below come from one sample, sequenced in a study of tumor and adjacent non-tumor tissue in lung cancer. RNA was extracted from bulk tissue without any cell sorting. TCRbeta libraries were built with three rounds of nested PCR, modified from ARM-PCR. TCRdb independently ran MiXCR on the multiplex PCR reads; one entry per CDR3 protein. The repertoire holds about 200,000 distinct CDR3 sequences, 60% to 85% seen once, with approximately 25% in the top ten. Input material: lung tumor tissue. These receptors were collected from a man aged 55 to 70 with non-small cell lung cancer.

As concerns this clonotype: A much larger clone differs by one base, so this may be a read error. The V call is TRBV29-1, the J call TRBJ1-1; D gene ambiguous. CDR3 length equals 13 residues. Germline V gene lookup returns CDR1 SQVTM and CDR2 ANQGSEA. In DNA form, the CDR3 reads TGCAGCGTTGAATGGCAGGCGAACACTGAAGTTTTCTTT. It yields the protein CSVEWQANTEVFF.

Concerning this clonotype itself: At one end, the junction sequence differs from germline, possibly due to a read error. The chain has TRBV4-2 and TRBJ2-1; 7 nucleotides align to TRBD2. Germline V gene sequence: CDR1 LGHNA, CDR2 YNFKEQ. The CDR3 consists of 14 residues. The CDR3 DNA is TGTGCCAGCAGCCAAGCTCGGGAGGCGCATGAGCAGCTCTTC. The encoded protein is CASSQAREAHEQLF.

The rearrangement links TRBV11-2 to TRBJ2-1; TRBD2 agrees at 8 bases. The CDR3 totals 15 residues. Germline CDR1 and CDR2: SGHAT and FQNNGV. The V and J ends lost 5 bases and 5 bases, in that order; junction bases with no gene match: 8. CDR3 nucleotide sequence: TGTGCCAGCAGCCTCTTCCGGGGGGGTAACAATGAGCAGTTCTTC. Its protein is CASSLFRGGNNEQFF. The variable domain in full, completed from reference TRBV11-2 and TRBJ2-1, reads EAGVAQSPRYKIIEKRQSVAFWCNPISGHATLYWYQQILGQGPKLLIQFQNNGVVDDSQLPKDRFSAERLKGVDSTLKIQPAKLEDSAVYLCASSLFRGGNNEQFFGPGTRLTVL.

The CDR3 region has the DNA TGCAGTGCTAGAGAGACAGTTATGAACACTGAAGCTTTCTTT. Residues: CSARETVMNTEAFF. The V gene is TRBV20-1, the J gene TRBJ1-1, with a possible D match to TRBD1 (5 bases). This CDR3 comprises 14 residues. V was shortened by 0 bases and J by 0 bases, with 8 bases between the two germline ends. Germline lookup yields CDR1 DFQATT and CDR2 SNEGSKA (reference sequence).

Points on this clonotype: One end of the junction does not line up with germline, which may come from a read error. The V and J genes are TRBV29-1 and TRBJ2-1, with TRBD2 matching 10 bases. This CDR3 has 13 amino acids. Germline-derived CDR1 and CDR2 are SQVTM and ANQGSEA. The CDR3 region is CSFDGTSANEQSF. For the CDR3, the DNA is TGCAGCTTTGACGGGACTAGCGCTAATGAGCAGTCCTTC.

As for this clonotype: Germline is not matched at one junction end, which may reflect a read error. This CDR3 reads CDSSVLAGLSYNEQFF. Written as DNA, the CDR3 is TGCGACAGCAGTGTCCTAGCTGGTCTCTCCTACAATGAGCAGTTCTTC. The chain couples TRBV10-2 to TRBJ2-1, with D possibly TRBD2 on 5 matching bases. This CDR3 has 16 residues. Germline CDR1 reads WSHSY; CDR2 reads SAAADI.

As regards this clonotype: The junction shows a germline mismatch at one end, possibly a read error. This chain links TRBV11-3 with TRBJ1-1; 7 bases are a match to TRBD1. The germline gives CDR1 SGHNT, CDR2 YENEEA. This CDR3 spans 15 amino acids. For the CDR3, the DNA is TGTGCCAGCAGCTTAGAAAGGGGGCGGCACACTGAAGCTTCCTTC. Translated, it gives CASSLERGRHTEASF.

This rearrangement joins TRBV11-3 to TRBJ2-7, with TRBD1 matching 7 bases. The J segment lost 4 bases and the V segment lost 5 bases, leaving 11 bases of the junction unmatched. Germline lookup yields CDR1 SGHNT and CDR2 YENEEA. CDR3 size: 15 residues. As DNA, the CDR3 is TGTGCCAGCAGCGCAGGCGACAGGGCTGAATACGAGCAGTACTTC. It codes for CASSAGDRAEYEQYF.

This clonotype appeared many times. The chain is built from TRBV11-2 and TRBJ2-1, with D perhaps being TRBD1 or TRBD2 (5 bases each). V gave up 2 bases and J gave up 7 bases, with 12 bases separating them. This CDR3 spans 14 amino acids. Germline V CDR1 and CDR2: SGHAT, FQNNGV. The CDR3 is CASSLTGPRNEQFF. The DNA of the CDR3 is TGTGCCAGCAGCTTAACGGGACCCCGGAATGAGCAGTTCTTC.

For this clonotype: Possible read error: a much larger clone is one base away. V gene TRBV12-3 or TRBV12-4 combines with J gene TRBJ1-6; no definite D call. V lost 6 bases to trimming and J lost 15 bases, with 21 bases between them. The length of the CDR3 is 14 residues. CDR3 residues: CASSRRGNFAHLHF. CDR3 bases: TGTGCCAGCAGCCGTCGGGGAAACTTTGCACACCTCCACTTT.

A single count supports this clonotype. This chain connects TRBV29-1 to TRBJ1-1, with TRBD1 identical over 7 bases. CDR3 length: 13 residues. Unmatched junction bases numbered 15, after V lost 8 bases and J lost 9 bases. Germline V gene sequence: CDR1 SQVTM, CDR2 ANQGSEA. The CDR3 reads CSTGETGVGKAFF. In DNA form, the CDR3 reads TGCAGCACCGGCGAAACAGGGGTCGGTAAAGCTTTCTTT. The whole variable domain, filled in from reference TRBV29-1 and TRBJ1-1, reads SAVISQKPSRDICQRGTSLTIQCQVDSQVTMMFWYRQQPGQSLTLIATANQGSEATYESGFVIDKFPISRPNLTFSTLTVSNMSPEDSSIYLCSTGETGVGKAFFGQGTRLTVV.

The CDR3 DNA reads as TGCGCCAGCAGCTCTGCCTCTGGAAACACCATATATTTT. Protein product: CASSSASGNTIYF. This chain joins TRBV5-1 and TRBJ1-3; D is unresolved. The germline V and J ends were trimmed by 3 bases and 0 bases, with 4 bases remaining between them. Germline lookup yields CDR1 SGHRS and CDR2 YFSETQ. This CDR3 has 13 residues.

This clonotype was counted many times. The V gene is TRBV20-1, the J gene TRBJ2-3; 11 bases map to TRBD2. The ends lost 2 bases at V and 7 bases at J; junction bases unmatched: 2. Germline-derived CDR1 and CDR2 are DFQATT and SNEGSKA (reference sequence). CDR3 length equals 13 residues. CDR3 sequence: CSARLAGGYTQYF. The CDR3 nucleotides are TGCAGTGCTAGACTAGCGGGAGGCTATACGCAGTATTTT.

The chain has TRBV20-1 and TRBJ1-4; D perhaps matches TRBD1 (6 bases). This CDR3 contains 14 residues. The germline CDR1 and CDR2 sequences are DFQATT and SNEGSKA (reference sequence). CDR3 sequence reads: CNASSSGAREKLFF. In DNA form, the CDR3 reads TGCAATGCATCGTCATCGGGGGCGCGTGAAAAACTGTTTTTT.

This clonotype showed up just once. An end of the junction differs from the germline gene, which may be a read error. V is TRBV20-1 and J is TRBJ1-1; 7 nucleotides agree with TRBD1. Germline V gene lookup returns CDR1 DFQATT and CDR2 SNEGSKA (reference sequence). The CDR3 is 14 residues long. The CDR3 sequence is CSARVQGSSPEPLF. The CDR3, as DNA: TGCAGTGCTAGAGTACAGGGGAGTAGCCCTGAACCTCTCTTT.

With regard to this clonotype: A much bigger clone sits one base away, suggesting this may be a read error. V gene TRBV7-8 combines with J gene TRBJ2-7, with a weak D call TRBD1 (5 bases). There are 14 residues in the CDR3. Trimming removed 1 base from V and 5 bases from J, with 12 bases in between. Germline values: CDR1 SGHVS, CDR2 FQNEAQ. The CDR3 loop reads CASSLVSGIDEQYF. The CDR3, as DNA: TGTGCCAGCAGCTTAGTGTCAGGGATCGACGAGCAGTACTTC.